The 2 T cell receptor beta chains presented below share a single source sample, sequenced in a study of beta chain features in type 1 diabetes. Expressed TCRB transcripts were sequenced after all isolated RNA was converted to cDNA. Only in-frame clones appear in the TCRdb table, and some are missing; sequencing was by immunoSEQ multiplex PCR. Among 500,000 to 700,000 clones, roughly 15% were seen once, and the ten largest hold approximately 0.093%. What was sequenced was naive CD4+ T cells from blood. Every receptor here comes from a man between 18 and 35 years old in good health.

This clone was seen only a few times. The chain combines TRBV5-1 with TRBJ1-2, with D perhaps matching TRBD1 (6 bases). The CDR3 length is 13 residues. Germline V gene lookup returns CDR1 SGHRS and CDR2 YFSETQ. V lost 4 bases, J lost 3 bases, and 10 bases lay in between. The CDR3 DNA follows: TGCGCCAGCAGCCCGGCAGGGGACTATGGCTACACCTTC. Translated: CASSPAGDYGYTF.

CDR3 in amino acids: CASSPHGLAGGNEQFF. The CDR3 DNA sequence: TGTGCCAGCAGTCCCCACGGGCTAGCGGGAGGCAATGAGCAGTTCTTC. The gene calls are TRBV6-4 and TRBJ2-1, with 11 bases that match TRBD2. Looked up from germline, CDR1 is MRHNA and CDR2 is SNTAGT. J lost 6 bases, V lost 5 bases, and 9 bases had no gene match. CDR3 length: 16 residues.